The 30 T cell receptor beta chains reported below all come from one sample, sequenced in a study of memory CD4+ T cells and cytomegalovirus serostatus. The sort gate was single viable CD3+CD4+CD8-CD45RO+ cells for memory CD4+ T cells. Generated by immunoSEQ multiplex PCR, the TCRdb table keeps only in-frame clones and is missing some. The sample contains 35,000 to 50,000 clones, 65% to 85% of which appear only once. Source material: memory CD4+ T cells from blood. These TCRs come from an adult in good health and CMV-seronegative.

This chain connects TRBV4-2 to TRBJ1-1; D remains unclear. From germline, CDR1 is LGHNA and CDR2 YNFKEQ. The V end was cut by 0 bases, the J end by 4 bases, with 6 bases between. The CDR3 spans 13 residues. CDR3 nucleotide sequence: TGTGCCAGCAGCCAAGATCGGGGCACTGAAGCTTTCTTT. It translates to CASSQDRGTEAFF.

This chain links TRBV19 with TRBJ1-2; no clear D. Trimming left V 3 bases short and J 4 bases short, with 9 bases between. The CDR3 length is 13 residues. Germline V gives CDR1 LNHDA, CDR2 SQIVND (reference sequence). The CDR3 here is CASSMGSSYGYTF. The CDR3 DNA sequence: TGTGCCAGTAGTATGGGCAGTAGCTATGGCTACACCTTC.

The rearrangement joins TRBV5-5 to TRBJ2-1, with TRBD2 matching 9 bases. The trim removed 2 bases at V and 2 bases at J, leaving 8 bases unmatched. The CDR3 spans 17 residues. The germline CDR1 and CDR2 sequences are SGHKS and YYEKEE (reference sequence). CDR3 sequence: CASSFQAGGPTYNEQFF. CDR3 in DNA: TGTGCCAGCAGCTTCCAAGCGGGGGGACCAACCTACAATGAGCAGTTCTTC.

This CDR3 reads CASSRSGTSGNNEQFF. The DNA for the CDR3 is TGTGCCAGCAGCCGCTCCGGGACTAGCGGAAACAATGAGCAGTTCTTC. The chain is built from TRBV4-2 and TRBJ2-1; 11 positions match TRBD2. V lost 4 bases and J lost 5; bases outside the gene matches: 7. CDR1 and CDR2 (germline): LGHNA, YNFKEQ. The CDR3 is made up of 16 amino acids.

CDR3 amino acids: CASSLSGNSNYGYTF. The CDR3 DNA reads as TGTGCCAGCAGCTTAAGTGGCAATTCTAACTATGGCTACACCTTC. This rearrangement joins TRBV11-2 to TRBJ1-2; no reliable D call. The germline CDR1 and CDR2 sequences are SGHAT and FQNNGV. V was shortened by 2 bases and J by 0 bases, with 10 bases between the two germline ends. CDR3 length: 15 residues.

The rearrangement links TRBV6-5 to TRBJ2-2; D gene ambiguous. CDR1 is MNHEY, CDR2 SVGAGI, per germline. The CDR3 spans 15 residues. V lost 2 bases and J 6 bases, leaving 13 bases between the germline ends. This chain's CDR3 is CASSYGRTDPGELFF. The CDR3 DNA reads TGTGCCAGCAGTTACGGTCGGACCGACCCCGGGGAGCTGTTTTTT.

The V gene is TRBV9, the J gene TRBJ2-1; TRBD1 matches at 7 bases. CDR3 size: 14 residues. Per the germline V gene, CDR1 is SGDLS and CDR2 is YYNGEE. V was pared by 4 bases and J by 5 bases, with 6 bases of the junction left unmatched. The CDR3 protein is CASSWGTEDNEQFF. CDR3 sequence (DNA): TGTGCCAGCAGCTGGGGGACAGAGGACAATGAGCAGTTCTTC.

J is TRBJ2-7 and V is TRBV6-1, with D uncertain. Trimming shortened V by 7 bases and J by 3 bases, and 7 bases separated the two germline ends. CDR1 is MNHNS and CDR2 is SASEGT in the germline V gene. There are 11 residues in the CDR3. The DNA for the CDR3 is TGTGCCAGCAATGTAAACTACGAGCAGTACTTC. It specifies CASNVNYEQYF.

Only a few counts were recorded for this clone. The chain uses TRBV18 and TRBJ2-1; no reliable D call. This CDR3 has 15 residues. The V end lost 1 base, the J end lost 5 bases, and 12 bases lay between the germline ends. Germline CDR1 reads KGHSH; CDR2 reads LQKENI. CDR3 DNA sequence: TGTGCCAGCTCACCACGAAACCCCCGCAACAATGAGCAGTTCTTC. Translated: CASSPRNPRNNEQFF.

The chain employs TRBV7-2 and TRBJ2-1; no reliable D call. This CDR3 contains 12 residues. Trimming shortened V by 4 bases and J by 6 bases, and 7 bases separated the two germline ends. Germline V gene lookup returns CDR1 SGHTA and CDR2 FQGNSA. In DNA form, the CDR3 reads TGTGCCAGCAGCTCGGGCCGCAATGAGCAGTTCTTC. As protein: CASSSGRNEQFF.

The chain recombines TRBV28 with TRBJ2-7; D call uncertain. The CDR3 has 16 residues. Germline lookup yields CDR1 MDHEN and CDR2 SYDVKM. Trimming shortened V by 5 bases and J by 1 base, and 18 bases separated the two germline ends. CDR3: CASSRTDGRFSYEQYF. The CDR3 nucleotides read TGTGCCAGCAGTAGGACGGACGGCCGCTTTTCCTACGAGCAGTACTTC.

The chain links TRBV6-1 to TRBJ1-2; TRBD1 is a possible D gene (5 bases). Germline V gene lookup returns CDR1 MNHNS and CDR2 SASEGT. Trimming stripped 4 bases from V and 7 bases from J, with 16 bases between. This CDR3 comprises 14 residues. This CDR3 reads CASSAYRGTGGYTF. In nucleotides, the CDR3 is TGTGCCAGCAGTGCTTATCGGGGGACGGGTGGCTACACCTTC.

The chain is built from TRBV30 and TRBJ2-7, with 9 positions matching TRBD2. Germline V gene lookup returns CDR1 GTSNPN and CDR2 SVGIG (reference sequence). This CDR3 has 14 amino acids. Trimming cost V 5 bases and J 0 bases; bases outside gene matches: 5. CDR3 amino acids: CAWSSGAPSYEQYF. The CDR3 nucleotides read TGTGCCTGGTCTAGCGGGGCTCCCTCCTACGAGCAGTACTTC.

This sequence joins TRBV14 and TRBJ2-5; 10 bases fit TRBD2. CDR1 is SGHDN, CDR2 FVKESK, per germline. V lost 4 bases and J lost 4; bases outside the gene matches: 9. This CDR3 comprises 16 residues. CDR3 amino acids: CASSPLSGGAGETQYF. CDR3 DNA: TGTGCCAGCAGCCCCTTGAGCGGGGGGGCCGGAGAGACCCAGTACTTC.

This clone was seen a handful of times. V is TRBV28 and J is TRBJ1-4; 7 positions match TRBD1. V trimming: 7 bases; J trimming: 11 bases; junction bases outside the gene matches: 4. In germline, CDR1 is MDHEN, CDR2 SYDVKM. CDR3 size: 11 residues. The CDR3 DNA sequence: TGTGCCAGCAACAGGGGAGGGAAACTGTTTTTT. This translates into CASNRGGKLFF.

CDR3 bases: TGCGCCAGCAGCCAAGTCCCCCAGCGGGGGGTATGGGAGCTGTTTTTT. Translated, it gives CASSQVPQRGVWELFF. The chain employs TRBV4-1 and TRBJ2-2, with TRBD2 identical over 9 bases. This CDR3 contains 16 residues. Germline V lookup: CDR1 MGHRA, CDR2 YSYEKL. V lost 1 base and J lost 9; bases outside the gene matches: 9.

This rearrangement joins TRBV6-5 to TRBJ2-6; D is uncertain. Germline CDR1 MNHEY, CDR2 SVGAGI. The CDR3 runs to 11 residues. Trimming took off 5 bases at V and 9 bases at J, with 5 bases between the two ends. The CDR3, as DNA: TGTGCCAGCAGTCCCGGCAACGTCCTGACTTTC. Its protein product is CASSPGNVLTF.

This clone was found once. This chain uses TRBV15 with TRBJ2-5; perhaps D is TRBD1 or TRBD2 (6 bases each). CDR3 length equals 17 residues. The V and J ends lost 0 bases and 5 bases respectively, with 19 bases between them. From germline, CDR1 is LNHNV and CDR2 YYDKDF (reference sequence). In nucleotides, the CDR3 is TGTGCCACCAGCAGAGATCGGGTAGGGGGAGGCATCGAGACCCAGTACTTC. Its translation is CATSRDRVGGGIETQYF. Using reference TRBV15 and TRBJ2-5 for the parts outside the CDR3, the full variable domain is DAMVIQNPRYQVTQFGKPVTLSCSQTLNHNVMYWYQQKSSQAPKLLFHYYDKDFNNEADTPDNFQSRRPNTSFCFLDIRSPGLGDTAMYLCATSRDRVGGGIETQYFGPGTRLLVL.

CDR3 sequence reads: CASRTRFGGATDTQYF. The CDR3 DNA follows: TGTGCCAGCAGAACTCGGTTCGGGGGGGCGACAGATACGCAGTATTTT. This sequence joins TRBV7-9 and TRBJ2-3; 8 bases fit TRBD2. This CDR3 is 16 amino acids long. Germline CDR1 and CDR2: SEHNR and FQNEAQ (reference sequence). V was pared by 6 bases and J by 3 bases, with 11 bases of the junction left unmatched.

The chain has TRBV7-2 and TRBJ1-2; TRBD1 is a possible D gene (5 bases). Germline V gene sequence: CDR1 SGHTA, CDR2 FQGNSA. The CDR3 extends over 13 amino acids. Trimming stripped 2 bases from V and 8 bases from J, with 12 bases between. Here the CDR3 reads CASSLRGSQGYTF. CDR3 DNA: TGTGCCAGCAGCTTACGGGGGAGTCAGGGCTACACCTTC.

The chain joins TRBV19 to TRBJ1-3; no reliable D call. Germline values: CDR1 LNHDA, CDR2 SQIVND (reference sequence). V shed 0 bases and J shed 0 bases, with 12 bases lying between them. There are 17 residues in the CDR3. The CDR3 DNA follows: TGTGCCAGTAGTATAGATGTTGGCCTGAGCTCTGGAAACACCATATATTTT. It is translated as CASSIDVGLSSGNTIYF.

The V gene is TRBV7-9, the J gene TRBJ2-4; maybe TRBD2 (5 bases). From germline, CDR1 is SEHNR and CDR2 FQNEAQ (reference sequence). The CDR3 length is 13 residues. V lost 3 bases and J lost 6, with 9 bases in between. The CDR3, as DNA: TGTGCCAGCAGCTTGGGCAGCGGAAACATTCAGTACTTC. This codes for CASSLGSGNIQYF.

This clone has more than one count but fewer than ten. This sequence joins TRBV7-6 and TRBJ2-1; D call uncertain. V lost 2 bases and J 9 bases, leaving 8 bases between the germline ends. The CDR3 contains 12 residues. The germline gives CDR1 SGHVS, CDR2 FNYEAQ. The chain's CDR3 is CASSLIRSEQFF. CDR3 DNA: TGTGCCAGCAGCTTAATCAGGTCTGAGCAGTTCTTC.

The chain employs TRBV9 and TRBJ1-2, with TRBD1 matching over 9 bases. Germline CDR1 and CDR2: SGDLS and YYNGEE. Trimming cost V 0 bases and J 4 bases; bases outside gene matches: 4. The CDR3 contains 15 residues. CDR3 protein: CASSVGRTGAYGYTF. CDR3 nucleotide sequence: TGTGCCAGCAGCGTAGGCCGGACAGGGGCCTATGGCTACACCTTC.

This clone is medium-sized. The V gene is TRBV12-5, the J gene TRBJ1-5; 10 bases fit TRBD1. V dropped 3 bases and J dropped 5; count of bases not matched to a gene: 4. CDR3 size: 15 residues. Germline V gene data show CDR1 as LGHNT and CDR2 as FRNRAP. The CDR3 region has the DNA TGTGCTAGTGGTTTCGACAGGGGGCCCTATCAGCCCCAGCATTTT. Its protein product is CASGFDRGPYQPQHF. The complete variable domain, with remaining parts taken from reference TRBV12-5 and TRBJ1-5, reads DARVTQTPRHKVTEMGQEVTMRCQPILGHNTVFWYRQTMMQGLELLAYFRNRAPLDDSGMPKDRFSAEMPDATLATLKIQPSEPRDSAVYFCASGFDRGPYQPQHFGDGTRLSIL.

The CDR3 protein is CASSLDHRAGEQYF. The DNA of the CDR3 is TGTGCCAGCAGCTTAGACCATCGGGCAGGCGAGCAGTACTTC. The chain recombines TRBV7-6 with TRBJ2-7, with D hard to call. V was pared by 1 base and J by 6 bases, with 13 bases between. CDR3 length equals 14 residues. Per germline, CDR1 SGHVS and CDR2 FNYEAQ. The full variable domain, rest sourced from reference TRBV7-6 and TRBJ2-7, is GAGVSQSPRYKVTKRGQDVALRCDPISGHVSLYWYRQALGQGPEFLTYFNYEAQQDKSGLPNDRFSAERPEGSISTLTIQRTEQRDSAMYRCASSLDHRAGEQYFGPGTRLTVT.

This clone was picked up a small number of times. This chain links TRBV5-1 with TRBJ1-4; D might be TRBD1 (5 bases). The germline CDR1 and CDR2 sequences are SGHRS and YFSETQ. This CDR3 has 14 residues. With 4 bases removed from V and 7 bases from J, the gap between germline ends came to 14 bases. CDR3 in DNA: TGCGCCAGCAGCGCGGAGGGGTATGGTGAAAAACTGTTTTTT. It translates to CASSAEGYGEKLFF.

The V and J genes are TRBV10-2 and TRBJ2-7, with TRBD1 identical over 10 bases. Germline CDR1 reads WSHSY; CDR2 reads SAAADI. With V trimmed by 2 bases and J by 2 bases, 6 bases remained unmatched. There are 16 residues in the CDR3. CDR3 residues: CASSETGQGKTYEQYF. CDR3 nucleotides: TGCGCCAGCAGTGAGACGGGACAGGGGAAAACCTACGAGCAGTACTTC.

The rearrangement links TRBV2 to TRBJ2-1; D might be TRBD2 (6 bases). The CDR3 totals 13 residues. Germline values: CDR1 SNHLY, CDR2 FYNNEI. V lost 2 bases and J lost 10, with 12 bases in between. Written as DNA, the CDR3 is TGTGCCAGCAGTGAAATTAACGGGGGAGAGCAGTTCTTC. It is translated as CASSEINGGEQFF.

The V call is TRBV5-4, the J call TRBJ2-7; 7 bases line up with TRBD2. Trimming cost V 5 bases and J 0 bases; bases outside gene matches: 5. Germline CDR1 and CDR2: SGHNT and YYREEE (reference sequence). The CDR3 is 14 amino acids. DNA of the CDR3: TGTGCCAGCAGTAGGACTAGTAGCTCCTACGAGCAGTACTTC. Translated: CASSRTSSSYEQYF. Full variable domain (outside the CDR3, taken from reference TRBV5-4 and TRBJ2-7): ETGVTQSPTHLIKTRGQQVTLRCSSQSGHNTVSWYQQALGQGPQFIFQYYREEENGRGNFPPRFSGLQFPNYSSELNVNALELDDSALYLCASSRTSSSYEQYFGPGTRLTVT.